The clone carrying this TCR beta chain was seen at least ten times. Its specificity is not known. Trimming cost V 0 bases and J 0 bases, with 6 bases left between them. CDR3 length: 15 residues. The germline V gene encodes CDR1 SGHDT and CDR2 YYEEEE. This record comes from a study of response to subunit inactivated influenza vaccine. Study-level findings and limits: Every seasonal influenza vaccination brings in few new T cells, the authors suggested.

TCRdb reprocessed the RT-PCR reads with MiXCR, giving one entry per CDR3 protein. The table lists about 500,000 distinct CDR3 sequences, 7.2% of them singletons, with around 12% in the top ten. The sample here was PBMCs from blood, taken less than 30 months after vaccination. V is TRBV5-6 and J is TRBJ2-2; D unclear. The clonotype originates from a man between 50 and 70 years old who received an inactivated influenza vaccine. CDR3 loop: CASSLGPTNTGELFF. The CDR3 DNA is TGTGCCAGCAGCTTGGGGCCGACGAACACCGGGGAGCTGTTTTTT. Supplemented by reference TRBV5-6 and TRBJ2-2, the full variable domain reads DAGVTQSPTHLIKTRGQQVTLRCSPKSGHDTVSWYQQALGQGPQFIFQYYEEEERQRGNFPDRFSGHQFPNYSSELNVNALLLGDSALYLCASSLGPTNTGELFFGEGSRLTVL.